The 25 T cell receptor beta chains reported below all come from one sample, sequenced in a study of Ad26.COV2.S vaccination and SARS-CoV-2 variants. TCRdb's copy holds only in-frame clones and misses some; the assay was immunoSEQ multiplex PCR. The sample has fewer than 800,000 clones, 89% seen once. Treatment noted: some 20 received Ad26.COV2.S at low or high dose, single or two shots; 5 received placebo; per-sample allocation not given. Day 63 following the first vaccine or placebo injection was when the samples were taken. Sequencing used peripheral blood, obtained in a trial of Ad26.COV2.S vaccine versus placebo. These receptors originate from a person aged 18-65 years who received the Ad26.COV2.S COVID-19 vaccine or a placebo.

CDR3 sequence: CASSPPGTGYEQYF. Here the CDR3 DNA reads TGTGCCAGCAGCCCACCCGGGACAGGTTACGAGCAGTACTTC. The rearrangement uses TRBV6-6 and TRBJ2-7; 8 nucleotides line up with TRBD1. The germline V gene has CDR1 MNHNY and CDR2 SVGAGI (reference sequence). This CDR3 comprises 14 residues. V dropped 6 bases and J dropped 4; count of bases not matched to a gene: 8.

This rearrangement joins TRBV11-2 to TRBJ2-3; the D gene is possibly TRBD2 (6 bases). Germline CDR1 SGHAT, CDR2 FQNNGV. This CDR3 is 14 amino acids long. V was pared by 4 bases and J by 2 bases, with 10 bases between. The CDR3 sequence: CASSSGTFTDTQYF. CDR3 in DNA: TGTGCCAGCAGCTCCGGGACTTTCACAGATACGCAGTATTTT.

The chain employs TRBV30 and TRBJ1-4; no clear D gene. V was pared by 2 bases and J by 8 bases, with 12 bases between. The CDR3 has 13 residues. Germline V CDR1 and CDR2: GTSNPN, SVGIG (reference sequence). CDR3 nucleotide sequence: TGTGCCTGGAGTACATCGGGCGCGGAAAAACTGTTTTTT. The encoded protein is CAWSTSGAEKLFF.

This clone has only a few counts. This chain connects TRBV7-2 to TRBJ2-5; possibly TRBD1 for D (6 bases). Germline-derived CDR1 and CDR2 are SGHTA and FQGNSA. V was pared by 5 bases and J by 7 bases, with 11 bases between. CDR3 length: 12 residues. The DNA for the CDR3 is TGTGCCAGCAGCCTAGGGGGAGTGACCCAGTACTTC. This gives the protein CASSLGGVTQYF.

This clone was recorded only once. The chain carries TRBV7-9 and TRBJ1-4; TRBD1 is a possible D gene (6 bases). The CDR3 is made up of 18 amino acids. V was cut by 1 base and J by 0 bases, with 15 bases left in between. The V gene's germline CDR1 is SEHNR and CDR2 FQNEAQ (reference sequence). The CDR3: CASSLGQVRLATNEKLFF. DNA for the CDR3: TGTGCCAGCAGCTTAGGACAGGTTCGTCTTGCAACTAATGAAAAACTGTTTTTT.

This clone was detected once. The chain combines TRBV9 with TRBJ2-1; 10 bases map to TRBD1. Germline values: CDR1 SGDLS, CDR2 YYNGEE. Trimming cost V 4 bases and J 4 bases; bases outside gene matches: 5. The CDR3 runs to 15 residues. CDR3 sequence reads: CASSLRGQGYNEQFF. The CDR3 coding sequence is TGTGCCAGCAGCCTTAGGGGACAGGGGTACAATGAGCAGTTCTTC.

V is TRBV6-2 or TRBV6-3 and J is TRBJ1-6; D might be TRBD1 (6 bases). The CDR3 consists of 14 residues. The ends were cut back, 6 bases at V and 9 bases at J, with 15 bases in the middle. Looked up from germline, CDR1 is MNHEY and CDR2 is SVGEGT. The CDR3 DNA is TGTGCCAGCAGCCTACAGGGACGGGCTTCACCCCTCCACTTT. This gives the protein CASSLQGRASPLHF.

This chain uses TRBV5-4 with TRBJ2-3; D perhaps matches TRBD2 (5 bases). CDR3 length: 14 residues. Trimming stripped 5 bases from V and 0 bases from J, with 10 bases between. Per germline, CDR1 SGHNT and CDR2 YYREEE (reference sequence). The chain's CDR3 is CASSWAGSTDTQYF. The CDR3 nucleotides are TGTGCCAGCAGTTGGGCGGGCAGCACAGATACGCAGTATTTT.

This chain connects TRBV30 to TRBJ1-1; tentatively, D is TRBD1 (6 bases). CDR1 is GTSNPN, CDR2 SVGIG, per germline (reference sequence). This CDR3 has 13 residues. The V and J ends lost 3 bases and 5 bases respectively, with 13 bases between them. DNA for the CDR3: TGTGCCTGGAGGCCACAGGGTCGAACTGAAGCTTTCTTT. It is translated as CAWRPQGRTEAFF. Full variable domain (rest looked up from reference TRBV30 and TRBJ1-1): SQTIHQWPATLVQPVGSPLSLECTVEGTSNPNLYWYRQAAGRGLQLLFYSVGIGQISSEVPQNLSASRPQDRQFILSSKKLLLSDSGFYLCAWRPQGRTEAFFGQGTRLTVV.

The genes are TRBV25-1 and TRBJ1-1; D is uncertain. Trimming removed 0 bases at V and 3 bases at J, with 11 bases between. The CDR3 extends over 15 amino acids. The germline CDR1 and CDR2 sequences are MGHDK and SYGVNS. The CDR3 bases are TGTGCCAGCAGTGAATACTTGGGAGCGGACACTGAAGCTTTCTTT. Translation: CASSEYLGADTEAFF.

The chain couples TRBV15 to TRBJ1-4; D not certain. V lost 2 bases and J lost 0, with 7 bases in between. Germline CDR1 and CDR2: LNHNV and YYDKDF (reference sequence). CDR3 length: 15 residues. This CDR3 reads CATSRMPTTNEKLFF. CDR3 sequence (DNA): TGTGCCACCAGCAGAATGCCGACAACTAATGAAAAACTGTTTTTT.

V is TRBV27 and J is TRBJ2-3; D ambiguous. The CDR3 is made up of 14 amino acids. The germline V gene has CDR1 MNHEY and CDR2 SMNVEV (reference sequence). Trimming shortened V by 4 bases and J by 3 bases, and 11 bases separated the two germline ends. As DNA, the CDR3 is TGTGCCAGCAGTTCTCTAGTGTGGACAGATACGCAGTATTTT. It codes for CASSSLVWTDTQYF.

The chain has TRBV7-2 and TRBJ2-5; D possibly corresponds to TRBD1 (6 bases). V gave up 3 bases and J gave up 3 bases, with 11 bases separating them. Germline lookup yields CDR1 SGHTA and CDR2 FQGNSA. The CDR3 consists of 14 residues. For the CDR3, the DNA is TGTGCCAGCAGCTTTTCCGGGGACAAAGAGACCCAGTACTTC. It is translated as CASSFSGDKETQYF. Supplemented by reference TRBV7-2 and TRBJ2-5, the full variable domain reads GAGVSQSPSNKVTEKGKDVELRCDPISGHTALYWYRQSLGQGLEFLIYFQGNSAPDKSGLPSDRFSAERTGGSVSTLTIQRTQQEDSAVYLCASSFSGDKETQYFGPGTRLLVL.

A single count supports this clone. V is TRBV6-2 or TRBV6-3 and J is TRBJ2-2; the match to TRBD2 covers 7 bases. V shed 2 bases, J shed 11 bases, and the junction held 8 bases outside the gene matches. The germline CDR1 and CDR2 sequences are MNHEY and SVGEGT. This CDR3 has 14 residues. In DNA, the CDR3 is TGTGCCAGCAGTTACCCGAGCGGGGCCGCAGAGCTGTTTTTT. Its translation is CASSYPSGAAELFF.

V gene TRBV18 combines with J gene TRBJ2-1, with 9 nucleotides matching TRBD2. Germline-derived CDR1 and CDR2 are KGHSH and LQKENI. This CDR3 is built from 15 residues. After removal of 2 bases from V and 10 bases from J, the junction contained 9 bases not matched to a gene. This chain's CDR3 is CASSPAAGGPGEQFF. The CDR3 DNA sequence: TGTGCCAGCTCACCAGCGGCGGGGGGGCCAGGAGAGCAGTTCTTC.

The gene calls are TRBV21-1 and TRBJ2-7. TRBV21-1 is listed as a pseudogene. The CDR3 has 15 residues. CDR3 region: CASSSSGLRGGEQYF. CDR3 nucleotides: TGTGCCAGCAGCAGTTCGGGGCTCAGGGGAGGCGAGCAGTACTTC.

The CDR3 DNA reads TGTGCCAGTAATTGGGGGCAGCTAGATCAGCCCCAGCATTTT. This translates into CASNWGQLDQPQHF. The chain has TRBV19 and TRBJ1-5; a weak D match, TRBD1 (6 bases). V was trimmed by 7 bases and J by 5 bases, leaving 15 bases between them. The CDR3 has 14 residues. Per germline, CDR1 LNHDA and CDR2 SQIVND (reference sequence).

The chain combines TRBV6-5 with TRBJ2-7; unclear D gene. Germline loops: CDR1 MNHEY, CDR2 SVGAGI. Trimming stripped 4 bases from V and 2 bases from J, with 6 bases between. The CDR3 has 12 residues. The CDR3 region is CASSSRPYEQYF. CDR3 coding DNA: TGTGCCAGCAGTTCCCGTCCCTACGAGCAGTACTTC.

The chain couples TRBV3-1 (or the pseudogene TRBV3-2) to TRBJ1-6; D is ambiguous. The V and J ends lost 4 bases and 4 bases respectively, with 14 bases between them. Germline V gives CDR1 LGHDT, CDR2 YNNKEL (reference sequence). The CDR3 contains 16 residues. The CDR3 bases are TGTGCCAGCAGCCTTCGATGGACTCCTTATAATTCACCCCTCCACTTT. It yields the protein CASSLRWTPYNSPLHF.

The chain combines TRBV24-1 with TRBJ2-1; 10 bases fit TRBD2. The CDR3 is made up of 14 amino acids. The germline gives CDR1 KGHDR, CDR2 SFDVKD. J was trimmed by 7 bases and V by 12 bases; bases with no gene match: 11. CDR3 DNA sequence: TGTGCCTCAAGGCGCGAGCGGGGGGGAAATGAGCAGTTCTTC. This gives the protein CASRRERGGNEQFF.

V usage is TRBV7-2 and J usage is TRBJ2-5; no firm D call. CDR1 is SGHTA and CDR2 is FQGNSA in the germline V gene. The length of the CDR3 is 13 residues. Trimming stripped 2 bases from V and 5 bases from J, with 9 bases between. CDR3 loop: CASSLSPPETQYF. The DNA of the CDR3 is TGTGCCAGCAGCTTATCCCCACCGGAGACCCAGTACTTC.

The chain has TRBV30 and TRBJ2-7; no clear D. The CDR3 runs to 12 residues. CDR1 GTSNPN and CDR2 SVGIG come from the germline V gene (reference sequence). V was trimmed by 0 bases and J by 4 bases, leaving 7 bases between them. CDR3 loop: CAWSVNSYEQYF. CDR3 nucleotides: TGTGCCTGGAGTGTTAACTCTTACGAGCAGTACTTC.

The V gene is TRBV19, the J gene TRBJ2-5, with 7 nucleotides matching TRBD1. The CDR3 has 15 amino acids. The V gene's germline CDR1 is LNHDA and CDR2 SQIVND (reference sequence). With V trimmed by 6 bases and J by 2 bases, 9 bases remained unmatched. CDR3 sequence reads: CASSLQGQRQETQYF. CDR3 coding DNA: TGTGCCAGTAGCCTGCAGGGACAGAGACAAGAGACCCAGTACTTC.

This clone was detected a few times. This chain links TRBV12-3 or TRBV12-4 with TRBJ1-2, with D tentatively TRBD1 (6 bases). Trimming removed 1 base from V and 5 bases from J, with 8 bases in between. The CDR3 spans 13 residues. CDR3 in amino acids: CASSLGRGYGYTF. The CDR3 nucleotides are TGTGCCAGCAGTTTAGGCAGGGGTTATGGCTACACCTTC.

The V gene is TRBV2, the J gene TRBJ2-3; TRBD2 agrees at 11 bases. CDR1 is SNHLY and CDR2 is FYNNEI in the germline V gene. V was clipped by 8 bases and J by 4 bases; unmatched bases: 8. The CDR3 is made up of 15 amino acids. The CDR3 loop is CASFRLAGLPDTQYF. CDR3 DNA sequence: TGTGCCAGCTTCCGACTAGCGGGACTGCCAGATACGCAGTATTTT.